A selection of T cell receptor beta chains follows, all from one sample in a study of PD-1 blockade in classical Hodgkin lymphoma. Produced via immunoSEQ multiplex PCR; TCRdb's table is partial and in-frame only. The table shows around 20,000 clones, with about 91% occurring only once. The sequencing sample was made of CD4+ T cells from blood. The source is a human donor with classical Hodgkin lymphoma. CDR3s include the opening cysteine and the closing phenylalanine or tryptophan. A D gene is named only where the DNA matches it firmly. Where a row states a size, it is once, few, many or the class of an expanded clone; other rows omit it.

abundance	d_gene	j_gene	v_gene	CDR3aa	CDR3nt
NA	NA	TRBJ1-2	TRBV25-1	CASSAQLLGGYTF	TGTGCCAGCAGTGCGCAGCTCTTGGGGGGCTACACCTTC
NA	NA	TRBJ2-2	TRBV19	CASSPRGSQGGELFF	TGTGCCAGTAGCCCGAGGGGGTCCCAAGGCGGGGAGCTGTTTTTT
NA	NA	TRBJ1-5	TRBV19	CASSILWEPQHF	TGTGCCAGTAGTATCCTTTGGGAGCCCCAGCATTTT
NA	NA	TRBJ2-4	TRBV2	CASSEPHVKNIQYF	TGTGCCAGCAGTGAGCCCCACGTCAAAAACATTCAGTACTTC
NA	NA	TRBJ1-6	TRBV5-5	CASSLGEGLSSPLHF	TGTGCCAGCAGCTTGGGGGAGGGCCTCTCTTCACCCCTCCACTTT
NA	NA	TRBJ1-4	TRBV7-8	CASSLVQGIGEKLFF	TGTGCCAGCAGCTTAGTCCAGGGGATAGGTGAAAAACTGTTTTTT
NA	NA	TRBJ1-1	TRBV6-1	CASSAQWTLWTEAFF	TGTGCCAGCAGTGCCCAATGGACACTCTGGACTGAAGCTTTCTTT
few	NA	TRBJ1-2	TRBV19	CASKSTVTNYGYTF	TGTGCCAGTAAGTCGACAGTTACTAACTATGGCTACACCTTC
NA	NA	TRBJ2-5	TRBV7-8	CASSPPVKETQYF	TGTGCCAGCAGCCCCCCGGTAAAGGAGACCCAGTACTTC
once	NA	TRBJ1-1	TRBV29-1	CSVQGLLNTEAFF	TGCAGCGTTCAGGGATTGCTGAACACTGAAGCTTTCTTT
NA	TRBD1	TRBJ2-2	TRBV30	CAWDRGLGTGELFF	TGTGCCTGGGACAGGGGCTTGGGGACCGGGGAGCTGTTTTTT
NA	TRBD2	TRBJ2-1	TRBV19	CASSSRTSGYSYNEQFF	TGTGCCAGTAGTTCTCGGACTAGCGGTTACTCCTACAATGAGCAGTTCTTC
NA	NA	TRBJ2-1	TRBV15	CATSRDGRGDNEQFF	TGTGCCACCAGCAGAGACGGACGAGGAGACAATGAGCAGTTCTTC
NA	NA	TRBJ2-1	TRBV4-3	CASSPSRSWGLGNEQFF	TGCGCCAGCAGCCCGTCCCGAAGCTGGGGGCTTGGCAATGAGCAGTTCTTC
NA	NA	TRBJ1-3	TRBV7-9	CASSLYGGFTGNTIYF	TGTGCCAGCAGCTTATACGGGGGGTTCACTGGAAACACCATATATTTT
NA	TRBD1	TRBJ2-2	TRBV23-1	CASPRGTANTGELFF	TGCGCCAGCCCCAGGGGGACAGCGAACACCGGGGAGCTGTTTTTT
NA	NA	TRBJ1-4	TRBV14	CASSQAQEDEKLFF	TGTGCCAGCAGCCAAGCGCAAGAGGATGAAAAACTGTTTTTT
NA	NA	TRBJ2-7	TRBV6-6	CASSLAGIRYEQYF	TGTGCCAGCAGTTTGGCAGGGATTCGGTACGAGCAGTACTTC
NA	TRBD2	TRBJ2-1	TRBV19	CASNRPAAGGYNEQFF	TGTGCCAGTAACCGACCGGCAGCGGGAGGCTACAATGAGCAGTTCTTC
NA	TRBD1	TRBJ1-2	TRBV4-3	CASSQGFPDRGTYGYTF	TGCGCCAGCAGCCAAGGCTTTCCGGACAGGGGGACCTATGGCTACACCTTC
NA	TRBD1	TRBJ2-7	TRBV27	CASSRGQGWSNPSYEQYF	TGTGCCAGCTCAAGGGGGCAAGGCTGGTCTAACCCCTCCTACGAGCAGTACTTC
NA	TRBD1	TRBJ2-5	TRBV4-2	CASSQGTGVETQYF	TGTGCCAGCAGCCAAGGGACAGGGGTAGAGACCCAGTACTTC
NA	NA	TRBJ1-4	TRBV4-2	CASSHPTGNEKLFF	TGTGCCAGCAGCCACCCCACAGGGAATGAAAAACTGTTTTTT
NA	TRBD2	TRBJ2-1	TRBV27	CASSLVSSGSSNEQFF	TGTGCCAGCAGTTTAGTCTCTAGCGGGAGTTCGAATGAGCAGTTCTTC
NA	NA	TRBJ1-1	TRBV11-3	CASSLGGIDTEAFF	TGTGCCAGCAGCTTAGGGGGTATCGACACTGAAGCTTTCTTT
NA	NA	TRBJ1-2	TRBV2	CASRTEPYGYTF	TGTGCCAGCAGGACAGAACCTTATGGCTACACCTTC
NA	NA	TRBJ1-5	TRBV7-7	CASSLGWGQPQHF	TGTGCCAGCAGCTTAGGGTGGGGTCAGCCCCAGCATTTT
NA	NA	TRBJ1-5	TRBV19	CASSLGQISNQPQHF	TGTGCCAGTAGTCTTGGACAGATTAGCAATCAGCCCCAGCACTTT
NA	TRBD2	TRBJ2-1	TRBV19	CASTPGTSGRGYSYNEQFF	TGTGCCAGTACTCCCGGGACTAGCGGGAGGGGATACTCCTACAATGAGCAGTTCTTC
NA	NA	TRBJ1-2	TRBV4-3	CASSQDGRGYGYTF	TGCGCCAGCAGCCAAGACGGCAGGGGCTATGGCTACACCTTC
NA	TRBD2	TRBJ2-1	TRBV11-3	CASSLRGAYNEQFF	TGTGCCAGCAGCTTACGGGGGGCCTACAATGAGCAGTTCTTC
NA	TRBD1	TRBJ2-3	TRBV7-9	CASSLAGTVSTDTQYF	TGTGCCAGCAGCTTAGCCGGGACAGTCAGCACAGATACGCAGTATTTT
NA	NA	TRBJ1-5	TRBV6-6	CASSYPDPFPHF	TGTGCCAGCAGTTATCCTGATCCGTTCCCGCATTTT
NA	NA	TRBJ2-5	TRBV10-3	CAISIGIKETQYF	TGTGCCATCAGTATCGGAATTAAAGAGACCCAGTACTTC
NA	TRBD2	TRBJ2-2	TRBV10-1	CASSESAGGPGGELFF	TGCGCCAGCAGTGAGTCGGCGGGAGGGCCCGGCGGGGAGCTGTTTTTT
NA	NA	TRBJ1-1	TRBV7-2	CASSSSMNTEAFF	TGTGCCAGCAGCTCCAGTATGAACACTGAAGCTTTCTTT
NA	NA	TRBJ2-7	TRBV5-1	CASSLLPGVDYEQYF	TGCGCCAGCAGCTTGCTCCCGGGAGTCGACTACGAGCAGTACTTC
NA	NA	TRBJ2-7	TRBV2	CASRIQGVSLFGHEQYF	TGTGCCAGCAGAATTCAAGGGGTGAGCCTATTTGGGCACGAGCAGTACTTC
NA	NA	TRBJ2-3	TRBV7-2	CASSVNGGGTDTQYF	TGTGCCAGCAGCGTCAACGGAGGGGGCACAGATACGCAGTATTTT
NA	TRBD2	TRBJ2-3	TRBV29-1	CSGRGGTDTQYF	TGCAGCGGGCGGGGGGGAACAGATACGCAGTATTTT
NA	NA	TRBJ2-2	TRBV5-1	CASSLQPENTGELFF	TGCGCCAGCAGCTTACAACCGGAGAACACCGGGGAGCTGTTTTTT
NA	TRBD2	TRBJ2-1	TRBV4-1	CASSQDPSGGYNEQFF	TGCGCCAGCAGCCAAGATCCTAGCGGGGGATACAATGAGCAGTTCTTC
NA	NA	TRBJ1-1	TRBV6-1	CASREQGYAEAFF	TGTGCCAGCAGGGAACAGGGATACGCTGAAGCTTTCTTT
NA	TRBD1	TRBJ2-7	TRBV7-9	CASSLILGQGAYEQYF	TGTGCCAGCAGCTTAATTTTGGGACAGGGCGCCTACGAGCAGTACTTC
NA	NA	TRBJ2-3	TRBV29-1	CSVEHGGDTQYF	TGCAGCGTTGAGCACGGGGGAGATACGCAGTATTTT
NA	TRBD2	TRBJ2-3	TRBV27	CASSSYLLAGEADTQYF	TGTGCCAGCAGCTCCTATCTTCTAGCGGGAGAAGCAGATACGCAGTATTTT
NA	TRBD2	TRBJ2-1	TRBV11-3	CASSSGGLAGYNEQFF	TGTGCCAGCAGCTCCGGCGGACTAGCGGGTTACAATGAGCAGTTCTTC
NA	NA	TRBJ2-1	TRBV5-4	CASSFGGSYNEQFF	TGTGCCAGCAGCTTTGGGGGCTCCTACAATGAGCAGTTCTTC
NA	NA	TRBJ1-5	TRBV15	CATRGGSYDQPQHF	TGTGCCACCAGAGGCGGGTCCTACGATCAGCCCCAGCATTTT
NA	NA	TRBJ2-3	TRBV4-3	CASSQSGGVTDTQYF	TGCGCCAGCAGCCAATCAGGTGGGGTCACAGATACGCAGTATTTT
NA	NA	TRBJ2-1	TRBV7-9	CASSVGGTDNEQFF	TGTGCCAGCAGCGTCGGCGGGACCGACAATGAGCAGTTCTTC
NA	NA	TRBJ1-2	TRBV4-3	CASSQGQVYGYTF	TGCGCCAGCAGCCAAGGACAGGTTTATGGCTACACCTTC
NA	NA	TRBJ2-7	TRBV11-2	CASSTTTLTSHEQYF	TGTGCCAGCAGCACGACCACTCTGACTTCCCACGAGCAGTACTTC
once	NA	TRBJ2-1	TRBV11-3	CASSLSRVSAGRWSYNEQFF	TGTGCCAGCAGCCTATCTAGGGTGTCGGCGGGACGTTGGTCCTACAATGAGCAGTTCTTC
NA	TRBD1	TRBJ1-1	TRBV10-3	CAIRGTGLSTEAFF	TGTGCCATCAGGGGGACAGGGCTCTCCACTGAAGCTTTCTTT
once	NA	TRBJ2-2	TRBV25-1	CASSGRVMNTGELFF	TGTGCCAGCAGTGGAAGAGTTATGAACACCGGGGAGCTGTTTTTT
NA	NA	TRBJ2-1	TRBV10-3	CAISGSVPYNEQFF	TGTGCCATCAGTGGTAGCGTCCCCTACAATGAGCAGTTCTTC
NA	NA	TRBJ2-2	TRBV4-2	CASRHRGGTGELFF	TGTGCCAGCAGGCACAGGGGAGGCACCGGGGAGCTGTTTTTT
NA	NA	TRBJ2-7	TRBV30	CAWTRGLETYEQYF	TGTGCCTGGACGAGGGGCTTGGAGACCTACGAGCAGTACTTC